The 15 T cell receptor beta chains given below trace back to one sample, sequenced in a study of CD8+CD57+ T cells in acquired aplastic anemia. Genomic DNA was employed as the template in profiling TCR beta VDJ and CDR3. A single record per CDR3 protein comes from TCRdb applying MiXCR to the reads. The repertoire has some 150,000 distinct CDR3 sequences, 65% to 75% of them found once; the top ten carry approximately 42%. Selection for sequencing was limited to patients who had shown CD8+CD57+ cell expansion by flow cytometry. The sequenced sample was sorted CD4+, CD8+, or CD8+CD57+ T cells (not recorded which) from PBMCs. The receptors stem from a human donor with aplastic anemia.

This clonotype showed up just a few times. The rearrangement uses TRBV24-1 and TRBJ2-4, with a weak D call TRBD2 (7 bases). The germline V and J ends were trimmed by 3 bases and 9 bases, with 11 bases remaining between them. The CDR3 covers 13 residues. Germline V CDR1 and CDR2: KGHDR, SFDVKD. The CDR3 spells CATSDRGGGIQYF. The CDR3 bases are TGTGCCACCAGTGATAGGGGGGGAGGCATTCAGTACTTC.

The chain is built from TRBV7-3 and TRBJ2-3; 9 bases match TRBD2. V lost 1 base, J lost 2 bases, and 4 bases stayed unmatched. The CDR3 consists of 16 residues. The germline CDR1 and CDR2 sequences are SGHTA and FQGTGA. CDR3 residues: CASSLSGGAFTDTQYF. The DNA for the CDR3 is TGTGCCAGCAGCTTAAGCGGGGGGGCCTTCACAGATACGCAGTATTTT.

This chain connects TRBV20-1 to TRBJ2-5; no firm D call. The CDR3 length is 14 residues. The V end was cut by 2 bases, the J end by 7 bases, with 17 bases between. Germline V gene sequence: CDR1 DFQATT, CDR2 SNEGSKA (reference sequence). The CDR3: CSARLRAPKGTQYF. The CDR3 DNA sequence: TGCAGTGCTAGACTCCGCGCACCCAAAGGGACCCAGTACTTC.

This clonotype appeared a single time. This chain uses TRBV20-1 with TRBJ1-2; D might be TRBD1 (6 bases). Germline CDR1 DFQATT, CDR2 SNEGSKA (reference sequence). The CDR3 loop spans 15 amino acids. V lost 2 bases and J lost 6, with 19 bases in between. CDR3 DNA: TGCAGTGCTAGACTGGGACACGCACCCTGGGATGGCTACACCTTC. Amino acid sequence: CSARLGHAPWDGYTF.

This chain joins TRBV2 and TRBJ1-3; D is unresolved. Trimming left V 2 bases short and J 0 bases short, with 8 bases between. The CDR3 has 15 amino acids. Germline V gene data show CDR1 as SNHLY and CDR2 as FYNNEI. The CDR3 DNA reads as TGTGCCAGCAGTGAAATGGGGAACTCTGGAAACACCATATATTTT. Its translation: CASSEMGNSGNTIYF.

With respect to this clonotype: No conserved phenylalanine or tryptophan is present at the end of the CDR3, so a read error is the likely explanation. The V and J genes are TRBV7-7 and TRBJ1-1; D is possibly TRBD1 (5 bases). The CDR3 spans 13 residues. The V and J ends lost 4 bases and 6 bases respectively, with 12 bases between them. Looked up from germline, CDR1 is SSHAT and CDR2 is FNYEAQ (reference sequence). CDR3 residues: CASSSTGYAEAFS. CDR3 sequence (DNA): TGTGCCAGCAGCTCCACAGGATACGCTGAAGCTTTCTCT.

V gene TRBV5-4 combines with J gene TRBJ2-1; perhaps TRBD2 as D (5 bases). V was cut by 2 bases and J by 9 bases, with 9 bases left in between. The CDR3 sequence is 12 residues long. Germline CDR1 and CDR2: SGHNT and YYREEE (reference sequence). CDR3 sequence reads: CASSLWAGEQFF. CDR3 coding DNA: TGTGCCAGCAGCTTATGGGCGGGTGAGCAGTTCTTC.

The J gene is TRBJ1-4, the V gene TRBV7-2; no clear D gene. Germline CDR1 SGHTA, CDR2 FQGNSA. There are 12 residues in the CDR3. V lost 5 bases and J 7 bases, leaving 8 bases between the germline ends. CDR3: CASSPTTEKLFF. CDR3 nucleotides: TGTGCCAGCAGCCCAACCACTGAAAAACTGTTTTTT.

The chain carries TRBV19 and TRBJ2-3; D tentatively fits TRBD1 or TRBD2 (5 bases each). The CDR3 loop spans 15 amino acids. V gave up 3 bases and J gave up 2 bases, with 12 bases separating them. Germline-derived CDR1 and CDR2 are LNHDA and SQIVND (reference sequence). The CDR3 is CASSITEGFTDTQYF. Written as DNA, the CDR3 is TGTGCCAGTAGTATCACCGAGGGGTTCACAGATACGCAGTATTTT. Variable domain in full (rest from reference TRBV19 and TRBJ2-3): DGGITQSPKYLFRKEGQNVTLSCEQNLNHDAMYWYRQDPGQGLRLIYYSQIVNDFQKGDIAEGYSVSREKKESFPLTVTSAQKNPTAFYLCASSITEGFTDTQYFGPGTRLTVL.

The V and J genes are TRBV19 and TRBJ2-7; D is undetermined. Trimming shortened V by 5 bases and J by 2 bases, and 13 bases separated the two germline ends. Germline CDR1 is LNHDA and CDR2 is SQIVND (reference sequence). The CDR3 consists of 14 residues. This chain's CDR3 is CASSHRVTPYEQYF. In DNA, the CDR3 is TGTGCCAGTAGTCACCGGGTTACCCCCTACGAGCAGTACTTC.

The chain combines TRBV20-1 with TRBJ2-7; 8 positions match TRBD1. J was trimmed by 6 bases and V by 3 bases; bases with no gene match: 4. CDR3 length: 12 amino acids. Germline CDR1 and CDR2: DFQATT and SNEGSKA (reference sequence). CDR3 in amino acids: CSARRQGAEQYF. CDR3 in DNA: TGCAGTGCTAGGCGTCAGGGGGCCGAGCAGTACTTC.

This chain uses TRBV14 with TRBJ2-7; D gene ambiguous. This CDR3 region has 13 residues. Trimming took off 3 bases at V and 3 bases at J, with 9 bases between the two ends. Per germline, CDR1 SGHDN and CDR2 FVKESK. CDR3 sequence reads: CASSHGIRYEQYF. Here the CDR3 DNA reads TGTGCCAGCAGCCATGGCATACGCTACGAGCAGTACTTC.

The V call is TRBV25-1, the J call TRBJ2-1, with D tentatively TRBD1 (6 bases). This CDR3 has 15 amino acids. The V and J ends lost 2 bases and 4 bases respectively, with 12 bases between them. Looked up from germline, CDR1 is MGHDK and CDR2 is SYGVNS. The CDR3 is CASSEQGTSYNEQFF. In nucleotides, the CDR3 is TGTGCCAGCAGTGAACAGGGGACATCGTACAATGAGCAGTTCTTC.

The J gene is TRBJ2-3, the V gene TRBV19, with 8 bases matching TRBD2. With 5 bases clipped from V and 2 bases from J, the junction kept 3 bases outside the gene matches. The CDR3 has 14 amino acids. Germline CDR1 LNHDA, CDR2 SQIVND (reference sequence). The CDR3 sequence is CASSAGGPTDTQYF. CDR3 DNA sequence: TGTGCCAGTAGTGCGGGGGGCCCCACAGATACGCAGTATTTT. Using reference TRBV19 and TRBJ2-3 for the parts outside the CDR3, the full variable domain is DGGITQSPKYLFRKEGQNVTLSCEQNLNHDAMYWYRQDPGQGLRLIYYSQIVNDFQKGDIAEGYSVSREKKESFPLTVTSAQKNPTAFYLCASSAGGPTDTQYFGPGTRLTVL.

The rearrangement joins TRBV12-3 or TRBV12-4 to TRBJ2-7, with TRBD2 matching over 11 bases. The CDR3 has 15 amino acids. V dropped 5 bases and J dropped 6; count of bases not matched to a gene: 9. The DNA of the CDR3 is TGTGCCAGCAGTCTATCGGGGACTAGCGGCTCCGAGCAGTACTTC. Translation gives CASSLSGTSGSEQYF.